The 30 T cell receptor beta chains given below trace back to one sample, sequenced in a study of CD8 T cells in ankylosing spondylitis. Study results and limitations: Ankylosing spondylitis blood appeared to be characterized by a TCR beta motif of roughly eight highly homologous variants.

Using its own MiXCR run on the 5' RACE reads, TCRdb lists one record per CDR3 protein. The sample includes 750,000 to 850,000 distinct CDR3 sequences, approximately 10% of them seen just once. The antigens these receptors bind are not known. The source material was blood, either unsorted or a sorted T cell fraction (not recorded which). The receptors were gathered from a male donor with ankylosing spondylitis.

The rearrangement links TRBV6-5 to TRBJ1-2; no clear D gene. V was trimmed by 2 bases and J by 3 bases, leaving 10 bases between them. The CDR3 has 14 amino acids. Per the germline V gene, CDR1 is MNHEY and CDR2 is SVGAGI. CDR3: CASSYGHPYYGYTF. The CDR3 nucleotides read TGTGCCAGCAGTTACGGGCACCCTTACTATGGCTACACCTTC.

The sample holds a few counts of this clonotype. The chain combines TRBV7-2 with TRBJ2-2; D not certain. The V gene's germline CDR1 is SGHTA and CDR2 FQGNSA. V was shortened by 2 bases and J by 11 bases, with 12 bases between the two germline ends. The CDR3 covers 13 residues. The CDR3 coding sequence is TGTGCCAGCAGCTTAAACTTGCACAGTGAGCTGTTTTTT. Amino acids: CASSLNLHSELFF.

V and J are TRBV28 and TRBJ1-1, with D unclear. CDR3 length equals 14 residues. The germline gives CDR1 MDHEN, CDR2 SYDVKM. The V gene lost 4 bases and the J gene lost 0 bases, with 9 bases spanning the gap. The CDR3 loop reads CASSWLNMNTEAFF. The DNA for the CDR3 is TGTGCCAGCAGTTGGCTCAACATGAACACTGAAGCTTTCTTT.

Many counts were recorded for this clonotype. This chain connects TRBV3-1 to TRBJ1-5; 8 bases are a match to TRBD1. Per the germline V gene, CDR1 is LGHDT and CDR2 is YNNKEL (reference sequence). With V trimmed by 0 bases and J by 11 bases, 12 bases remained unmatched. The CDR3 loop spans 16 amino acids. The CDR3 region is CASSQDLRQGATAQHF. CDR3 bases: TGTGCCAGCAGCCAAGATTTGCGGCAGGGGGCCACAGCCCAGCATTTT.

The V gene is TRBV6-1, the J gene TRBJ2-3; possible D gene TRBD2, 6 bases. V was trimmed by 10 bases and J by 4 bases, leaving 12 bases between them. The length of the CDR3 is 12 residues. Germline V lookup: CDR1 MNHNS, CDR2 SASEGT. The CDR3 sequence is CATREIADTQYF. The CDR3 DNA reads as TGTGCCACCCGGGAGATAGCAGATACGCAGTATTTT.

This clonotype has ten or more counts. The V gene is TRBV4-2, the J gene TRBJ1-6; D remains unclear. Trimming pared 1 base from V and 7 bases from J, leaving 8 bases between. The germline V gene has CDR1 LGHNA and CDR2 YNFKEQ. CDR3 length equals 14 residues. In DNA form, the CDR3 reads TGTGCCAGCAGCCAAGCGGGCGGAAATTCACCCCTCCACTTT. Its protein is CASSQAGGNSPLHF.

This clonotype was detected only a few times. The chain recombines TRBV9 with TRBJ2-2; maybe TRBD1 (6 bases). Germline V gene data show CDR1 as SGDLS and CDR2 as YYNGEE. This CDR3 is built from 14 residues. Between the trimmed V and J ends, which lost 5 bases and 5 bases, there was a span of 13 bases. Here the CDR3 DNA reads TGTGCCAGCAGAACCGGGACATATACCGGGGAGCTGTTTTTT. It specifies CASRTGTYTGELFF.

This clonotype was observed at least ten times. The rearrangement links TRBV5-1 to TRBJ1-2; D unresolved. Germline CDR1 SGHRS, CDR2 YFSETQ. The CDR3 is 14 residues long. Trimming removed 4 bases at V and 0 bases at J, with 10 bases between. CDR3 sequence (DNA): TGCGCCAGCAGCCAGGACGACACTAACTATGGCTACACCTTC. Translating gives CASSQDDTNYGYTF.

The chain joins TRBV5-1 to TRBJ2-7, with a possible D match to TRBD1 (6 bases). Trimming took off 4 bases at V and 3 bases at J, with 11 bases between the two ends. The CDR3 extends over 13 amino acids. Germline V gene sequence: CDR1 SGHRS, CDR2 YFSETQ. CDR3 loop: CASSTGHVYEQYF. In DNA, the CDR3 is TGCGCCAGCAGCACGGGACACGTCTACGAGCAGTACTTC. The entire variable domain, with the rest obtained from reference TRBV5-1 and TRBJ2-7, is as follows: KAGVTQTPRYLIKTRGQQVTLSCSPISGHRSVSWYQQTPGQGLQFLFEYFSETQRNKGNFPGRFSGRQFSNSRSEMNVSTLELGDSALYLCASSTGHVYEQYFGPGTRLTVT.

The chain combines TRBV30 with TRBJ2-3; 8 bases align to TRBD2. The CDR3 is 15 residues long. The V gene end was trimmed by 2 bases and the J gene end by 1 base; junction bases not matched to a gene: 5. The germline gives CDR1 GTSNPN, CDR2 SVGIG (reference sequence). The CDR3 nucleotides read TGTGCCTGGAGTCTAGCGGGCCGAGGCACAGATACGCAGTATTTT. This sequence encodes CAWSLAGRGTDTQYF.

This clonotype was counted a few times. The V call is TRBV6-1, the J call TRBJ2-1, with D possibly matching TRBD2 (6 bases). There are 17 residues in the CDR3. Trimming shortened V by 8 bases and J by 3 bases, and 23 bases separated the two germline ends. Per germline, CDR1 MNHNS and CDR2 SASEGT. CDR3 sequence (DNA): TGTGCCAGCGGAGGAGGGATTAGAGGATCGGGCTACAATGAGCAGTTCTTC. It is translated as CASGGGIRGSGYNEQFF.

The chain carries TRBV20-1 and TRBJ2-5, with D possibly called TRBD1 or TRBD2 (6 bases each). V lost 5 bases and J 5 bases, leaving 18 bases between the germline ends. In germline, CDR1 is DFQATT, CDR2 SNEGSKA (reference sequence). The CDR3 extends over 14 amino acids. Here the CDR3 reads CSACPTRGRETQYF. The CDR3 DNA sequence: TGCAGTGCTTGCCCAACCCGGGGGCGGGAGACCCAGTACTTC.

A few counts support this clonotype. The J gene is TRBJ2-7, the V gene TRBV5-1, with a possible D match to TRBD1 (6 bases). Trimming shortened V by 1 base and J by 4 bases, and 15 bases separated the two germline ends. CDR3 length: 15 residues. CDR1 is SGHRS, CDR2 YFSETQ, per germline. CDR3 amino acids: CASSLPLQGRYEQYF. In DNA, the CDR3 is TGCGCCAGCAGCTTGCCTCTACAGGGTCGGTACGAGCAGTACTTC.

The gene calls are TRBV7-3 and TRBJ2-7; TRBD1 is a possible D gene (5 bases). Trimming removed 0 bases at V and 3 bases at J, with 9 bases between. There are 14 residues in the CDR3. Per the germline V gene, CDR1 is SGHTA and CDR2 is FQGTGA. CDR3 in DNA: TGTGCCAGCAGCTTAACGGCAGGGAACTACGAGCAGTACTTC. Protein product: CASSLTAGNYEQYF.

The chain employs TRBV7-9 and TRBJ2-7; 11 nucleotides agree with TRBD1. Trimming removed 5 bases from V and 4 bases from J; junction bases left unmatched: 7. Germline-derived CDR1 and CDR2 are SEHNR and FQNEAQ (reference sequence). The CDR3 is 15 amino acids. The DNA for the CDR3 is TGTGCCAGCAGCGACCCGGGACAGGGGGAGTACGAGCAGTACTTC. Translating it yields CASSDPGQGEYEQYF.

This clonotype has at least ten counts. The chain couples TRBV20-1 to TRBJ2-7, with 9 bases lining up with TRBD1. Unmatched junction bases numbered 13, after V lost 6 bases and J lost 7 bases. CDR1 is DFQATT, CDR2 SNEGSKA, per germline (reference sequence). The CDR3 is 14 amino acids. CDR3 nucleotide sequence: TGCAGTGCCCCCCAAACAGGGGGCTGGGAGGAGCAGTACTTC. Protein sequence: CSAPQTGGWEEQYF.

Many counts were recorded for this clonotype. The V call is TRBV6-1, the J call TRBJ2-7; 8 bases match TRBD1. The ends lost 5 bases at V and 4 bases at J; junction bases unmatched: 7. CDR3 length equals 14 residues. Germline CDR1 and CDR2: MNHNS and SASEGT. CDR3 coding DNA: TGTGCCAGCAGTCTCACGACAGGGGCGTACGAGCAGTACTTC. It is translated as CASSLTTGAYEQYF.

This clonotype was counted many times. The CDR3 sequence is CSASRDILLRETQYF. The CDR3 nucleotides are TGCAGTGCTTCTCGGGACATTTTACTCCGAGAGACCCAGTACTTC. The chain carries TRBV20-1 and TRBJ2-5; weak D call: TRBD1 (6 bases). CDR1 is DFQATT and CDR2 is SNEGSKA in the germline V gene (reference sequence). V shed 5 bases and J shed 4 bases, with 20 bases lying between them. The CDR3 is made up of 15 amino acids.

This clonotype was seen many times. V and J are TRBV20-1 and TRBJ2-7; TRBD2 is a possible D gene (6 bases). The length of the CDR3 is 13 residues. V shed 6 bases and J shed 3 bases, with 15 bases lying between them. The V gene's germline CDR1 is DFQATT and CDR2 SNEGSKA (reference sequence). The DNA for the CDR3 is TGCAGTGCCCTCGGAGGGACTGGCTACGAGCAGTACTTC. Translating it yields CSALGGTGYEQYF.

This clonotype has only a few counts. The rearrangement links TRBV5-1 to TRBJ2-5, with D maybe TRBD1 (5 bases). Germline V gives CDR1 SGHRS, CDR2 YFSETQ. V was clipped by 0 bases and J by 5 bases, with 17 bases between them. The length of the CDR3 is 16 residues. This CDR3 is CASSLGGNVIGETQYF. CDR3 bases: TGCGCCAGCAGCTTGGGGGGCAACGTAATCGGGGAGACCCAGTACTTC. Filled out from reference TRBV5-1 and TRBJ2-5, the complete variable domain reads KAGVTQTPRYLIKTRGQQVTLSCSPISGHRSVSWYQQTPGQGLQFLFEYFSETQRNKGNFPGRFSGRQFSNSRSEMNVSTLELGDSALYLCASSLGGNVIGETQYFGPGTRLLVL.

The genes are TRBV10-3 and TRBJ2-1, with 10 bases that match TRBD2. Germline V gene lookup returns CDR1 ENHRY and CDR2 SYGVKD. With 4 bases clipped from V and 9 bases from J, the junction kept 6 bases outside the gene matches. The CDR3 extends over 14 amino acids. The CDR3 sequence is CAISGSSGRGEQFF. CDR3 DNA sequence: TGTGCCATCAGTGGATCTAGCGGGAGAGGTGAGCAGTTCTTC.

This clonotype has more than one count but fewer than ten. The chain uses TRBV5-1 and TRBJ2-7, with D perhaps matching TRBD1 or TRBD2 (5 bases each). V gave up 2 bases and J gave up 3 bases, with 12 bases separating them. The CDR3 has 14 amino acids. Germline V CDR1 and CDR2: SGHRS, YFSETQ. The CDR3 protein is CASSFRDARYEQYF. The CDR3 DNA is TGCGCCAGCAGCTTCCGGGACGCTCGCTACGAGCAGTACTTC. Complete variable domain (other parts from reference TRBV5-1 and TRBJ2-7): KAGVTQTPRYLIKTRGQQVTLSCSPISGHRSVSWYQQTPGQGLQFLFEYFSETQRNKGNFPGRFSGRQFSNSRSEMNVSTLELGDSALYLCASSFRDARYEQYFGPGTRLTVT.

The genes are TRBV21-1 and TRBJ2-3; TRBD2 is the table's D call and was not checked against the DNA. TRBV21-1 is an annotated pseudogene. The CDR3 length is 16 residues. CDR3 protein: CASRTLWISRTDTQYF. CDR3 coding DNA: TGTGCCAGCAGGACCCTTTGGATTAGCCGCACAGATACGCAGTATTTT.

This chain connects TRBV6-5 to TRBJ1-4; the D gene is possibly TRBD1 (5 bases). Looked up from germline, CDR1 is MNHEY and CDR2 is SVGAGI. The CDR3 is made up of 16 amino acids. Trimming removed 2 bases at V and 7 bases at J, with 17 bases between. CDR3 in DNA: TGTGCCAGCAGTTACCTTCCGGGGGGAGGAGGTGAAAAACTGTTTTTT. The encoded protein is CASSYLPGGGGEKLFF.

This sequence joins TRBV4-3 and TRBJ1-1; D call uncertain. V was shortened by 1 base and J by 3 bases, with 9 bases between the two germline ends. The CDR3 length is 14 residues. CDR1 and CDR2 from the germline V gene are LGHNA and YSLEER. CDR3 bases: TGCGCCAGCAGCCAAGTCGGGGTGCACACTGAAGCTTTCTTT. Translating it yields CASSQVGVHTEAFF.

The chain couples TRBV9 to TRBJ2-1; D possibly corresponds to TRBD1 (7 bases). CDR1 SGDLS and CDR2 YYNGEE come from the germline V gene. V was cut by 2 bases and J by 0 bases, with 18 bases left in between. This CDR3 comprises 18 residues. This CDR3 reads CASSVATGDSSSYNEQFF. The CDR3 DNA sequence: TGTGCCAGCAGCGTTGCAACAGGGGACTCAAGCTCCTACAATGAGCAGTTCTTC.

In this sample, this clonotype turned up many times. The gene calls are TRBV18 and TRBJ1-4, with TRBD1 identical over 10 bases. Germline V lookup: CDR1 KGHSH, CDR2 LQKENI. V dropped 6 bases and J dropped 8; count of bases not matched to a gene: 9. This CDR3 is built from 15 residues. The CDR3 region has the DNA TGTGCCAGCTCGTTGGGACAGGGGTCTGGCGAAAAACTGTTTTTT. As protein: CASSLGQGSGEKLFF.

This clonotype was picked up a small number of times. This chain uses TRBV5-1 with TRBJ1-2, with D tentatively TRBD1 (6 bases). The CDR3 covers 15 residues. V was cut by 4 bases and J by 4 bases, with 17 bases left in between. Germline V lookup: CDR1 SGHRS, CDR2 YFSETQ. Here the CDR3 reads CASSTQGGQVYGYTF. CDR3 nucleotides: TGCGCCAGCAGCACCCAAGGGGGGCAGGTCTATGGCTACACCTTC.

Only a few counts were recorded for this clonotype. The chain uses TRBV18 and TRBJ2-7; tentative D call: TRBD1 (6 bases). In germline, CDR1 is KGHSH, CDR2 LQKENI. The V and J ends lost 4 bases and 2 bases respectively, with 12 bases between them. The CDR3 is 14 amino acids. Written as DNA, the CDR3 is TGTGCCAGCTCACTCCAGGGGCTCGCCTACGAGCAGTACTTC. This gives the protein CASSLQGLAYEQYF.

This chain links TRBV6-5 with TRBJ2-1; D might be TRBD2 (5 bases). Germline V gives CDR1 MNHEY, CDR2 SVGAGI. The ends were cut back, 3 bases at V and 4 bases at J, with 19 bases in the middle. CDR3 size: 17 residues. The CDR3 DNA reads TGTGCCAGCAGTTATCCTGTTTTCGGACGGGGATACAATGAGCAGTTCTTC. Protein product: CASSYPVFGRGYNEQFF.